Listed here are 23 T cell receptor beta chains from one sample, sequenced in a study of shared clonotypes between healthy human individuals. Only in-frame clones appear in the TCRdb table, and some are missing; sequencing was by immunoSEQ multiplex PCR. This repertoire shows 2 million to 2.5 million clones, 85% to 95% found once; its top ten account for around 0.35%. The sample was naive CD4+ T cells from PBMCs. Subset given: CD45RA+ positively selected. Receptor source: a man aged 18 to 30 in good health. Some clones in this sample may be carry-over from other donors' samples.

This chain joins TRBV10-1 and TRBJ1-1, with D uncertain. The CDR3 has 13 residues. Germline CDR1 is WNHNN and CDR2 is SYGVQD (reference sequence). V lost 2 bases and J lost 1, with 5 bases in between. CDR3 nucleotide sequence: TGCGCCAGCAGTGAGCAGGAGAACACTGAAGCTTTCTTT. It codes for CASSEQENTEAFF.

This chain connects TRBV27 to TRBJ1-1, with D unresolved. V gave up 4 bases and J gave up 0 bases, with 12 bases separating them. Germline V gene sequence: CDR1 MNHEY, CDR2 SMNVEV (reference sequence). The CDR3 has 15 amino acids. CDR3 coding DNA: TGTGCCAGCAGTTCCCACCCCGGACTGAACACTGAAGCTTTCTTT. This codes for CASSSHPGLNTEAFF.

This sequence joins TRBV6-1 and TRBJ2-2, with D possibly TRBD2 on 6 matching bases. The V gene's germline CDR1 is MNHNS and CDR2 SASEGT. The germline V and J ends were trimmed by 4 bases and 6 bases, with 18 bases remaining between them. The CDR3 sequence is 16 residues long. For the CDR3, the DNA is TGTGCCAGCAGTGCACGGAGGGAAGGTTCTCCCGGGGAGCTGTTTTTT. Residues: CASSARREGSPGELFF.

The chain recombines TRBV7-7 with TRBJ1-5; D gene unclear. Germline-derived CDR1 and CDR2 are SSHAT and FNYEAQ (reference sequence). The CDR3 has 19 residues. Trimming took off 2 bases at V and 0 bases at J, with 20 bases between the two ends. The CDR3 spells CASSLTPSREGASNQPQHF. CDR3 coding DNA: TGTGCCAGCAGCTTAACCCCCTCCCGGGAGGGCGCTAGCAATCAGCCCCAGCATTTT.

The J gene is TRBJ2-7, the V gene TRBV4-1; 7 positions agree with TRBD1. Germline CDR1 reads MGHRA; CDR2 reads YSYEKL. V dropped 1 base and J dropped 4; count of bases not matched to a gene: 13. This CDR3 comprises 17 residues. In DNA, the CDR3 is TGCGCCAGCAGCCAAGTCTCCACCGGGACAGAGATTTACGAGCAGTACTTC. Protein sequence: CASSQVSTGTEIYEQYF.

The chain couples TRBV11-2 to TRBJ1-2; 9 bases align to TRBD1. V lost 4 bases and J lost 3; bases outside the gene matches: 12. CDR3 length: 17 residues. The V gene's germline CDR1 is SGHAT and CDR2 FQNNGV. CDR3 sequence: CASSSPGQGLRDYGYTF. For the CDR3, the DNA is TGTGCCAGCAGCTCTCCGGGACAGGGCCTTCGTGACTATGGCTACACCTTC.

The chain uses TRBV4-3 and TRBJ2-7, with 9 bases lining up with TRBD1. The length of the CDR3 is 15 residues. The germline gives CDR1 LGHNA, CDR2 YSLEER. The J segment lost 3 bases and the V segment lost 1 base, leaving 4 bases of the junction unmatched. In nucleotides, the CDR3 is TGCGCCAGCAGCCAAGGGGACAGGGAATTCTACGAGCAGTACTTC. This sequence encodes CASSQGDREFYEQYF.

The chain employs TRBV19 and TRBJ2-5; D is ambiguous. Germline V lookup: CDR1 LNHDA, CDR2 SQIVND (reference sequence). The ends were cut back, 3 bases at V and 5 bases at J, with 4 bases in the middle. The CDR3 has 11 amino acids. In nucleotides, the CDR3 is TGTGCCAGTAGTATGGCCGAGACCCAGTACTTC. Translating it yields CASSMAETQYF.

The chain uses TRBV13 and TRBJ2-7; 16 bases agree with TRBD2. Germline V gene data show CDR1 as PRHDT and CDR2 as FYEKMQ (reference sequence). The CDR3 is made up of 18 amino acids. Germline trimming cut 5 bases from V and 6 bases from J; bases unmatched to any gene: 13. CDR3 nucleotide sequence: TGTGCCAGCAGCGGGGCCGGGACTAGCGGGAGGGGTCGGCGCGAGCAGTACTTC. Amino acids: CASSGAGTSGRGRREQYF.

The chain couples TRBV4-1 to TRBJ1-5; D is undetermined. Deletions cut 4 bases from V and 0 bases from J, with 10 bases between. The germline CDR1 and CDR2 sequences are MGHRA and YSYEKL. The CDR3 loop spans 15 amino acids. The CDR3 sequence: CASSPLLLSNQPQHF. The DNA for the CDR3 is TGCGCCAGCAGCCCCCTGCTCCTTAGCAATCAGCCCCAGCATTTT.

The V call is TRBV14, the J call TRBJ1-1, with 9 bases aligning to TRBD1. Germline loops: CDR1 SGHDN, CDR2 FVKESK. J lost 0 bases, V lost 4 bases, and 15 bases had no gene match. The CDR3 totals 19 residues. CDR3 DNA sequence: TGTGCCAGCAGCCCCGATCACACCCGGGACAGGGTCCTGAACACTGAAGCTTTCTTT. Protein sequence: CASSPDHTRDRVLNTEAFF.

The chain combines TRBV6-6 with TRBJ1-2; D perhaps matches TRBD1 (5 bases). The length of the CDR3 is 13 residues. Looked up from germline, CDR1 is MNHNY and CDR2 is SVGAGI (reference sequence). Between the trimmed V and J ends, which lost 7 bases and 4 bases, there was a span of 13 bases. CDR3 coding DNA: TGTGCCAGCAACGGACCGGGGGGCTATGGCTACACCTTC. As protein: CASNGPGGYGYTF.

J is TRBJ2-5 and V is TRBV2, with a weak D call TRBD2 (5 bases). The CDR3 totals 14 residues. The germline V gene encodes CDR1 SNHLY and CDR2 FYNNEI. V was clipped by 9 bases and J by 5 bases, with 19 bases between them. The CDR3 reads CASKPISGKETQYF. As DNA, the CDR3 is TGTGCCAGTAAACCTATTTCGGGGAAGGAGACCCAGTACTTC.

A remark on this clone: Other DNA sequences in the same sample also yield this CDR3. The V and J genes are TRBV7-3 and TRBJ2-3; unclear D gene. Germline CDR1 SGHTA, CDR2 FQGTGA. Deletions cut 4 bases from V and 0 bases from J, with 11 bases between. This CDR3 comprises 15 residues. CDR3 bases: TGTGCCAGCAGCTCCCGGGCCGGGAGCACAGATACGCAGTATTTT. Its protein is CASSSRAGSTDTQYF.

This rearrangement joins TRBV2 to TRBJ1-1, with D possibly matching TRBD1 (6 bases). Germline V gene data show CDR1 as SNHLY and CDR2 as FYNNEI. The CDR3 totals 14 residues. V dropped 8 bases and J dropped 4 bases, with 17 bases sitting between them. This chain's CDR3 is CASVTDPGATEAFF. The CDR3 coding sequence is TGTGCCAGCGTAACCGATCCAGGGGCCACTGAAGCTTTCTTT.

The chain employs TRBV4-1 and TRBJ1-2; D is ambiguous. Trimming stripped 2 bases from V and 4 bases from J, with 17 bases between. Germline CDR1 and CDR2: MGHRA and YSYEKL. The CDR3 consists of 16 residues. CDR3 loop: CASSQSSRFVGYGYTF. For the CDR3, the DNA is TGCGCCAGCAGCCAAAGTAGTCGGTTCGTGGGCTATGGCTACACCTTC.

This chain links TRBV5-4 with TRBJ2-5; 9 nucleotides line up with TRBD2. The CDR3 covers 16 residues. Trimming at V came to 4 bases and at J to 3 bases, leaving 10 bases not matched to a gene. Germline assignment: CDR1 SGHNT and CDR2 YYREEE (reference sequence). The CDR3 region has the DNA TGTGCCAGCAGCCCCCGCGGGGGGGGATCAAAAGAGACCCAGTACTTC. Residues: CASSPRGGGSKETQYF.

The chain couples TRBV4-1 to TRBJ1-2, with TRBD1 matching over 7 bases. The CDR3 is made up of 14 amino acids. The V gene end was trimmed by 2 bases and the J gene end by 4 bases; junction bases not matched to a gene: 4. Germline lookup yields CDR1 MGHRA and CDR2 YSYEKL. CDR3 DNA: TGCGCCAGCAGCCAACCGACAGGGAGCTATGGCTACACCTTC. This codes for CASSQPTGSYGYTF.

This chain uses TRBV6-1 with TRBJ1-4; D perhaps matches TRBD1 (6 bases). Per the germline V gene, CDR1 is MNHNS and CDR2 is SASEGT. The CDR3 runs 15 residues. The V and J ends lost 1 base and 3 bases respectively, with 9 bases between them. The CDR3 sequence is CASSEVGASNEKLFF. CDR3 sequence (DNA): TGTGCCAGCAGTGAAGTGGGGGCGTCTAATGAAAAACTGTTTTTT.

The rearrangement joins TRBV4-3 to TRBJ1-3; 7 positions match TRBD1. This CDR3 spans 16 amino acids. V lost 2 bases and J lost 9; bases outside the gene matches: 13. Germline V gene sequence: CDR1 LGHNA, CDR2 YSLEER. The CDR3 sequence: CASSQPNIPGTATIYF. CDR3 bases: TGCGCCAGCAGCCAACCCAATATCCCCGGGACAGCCACCATATATTTT.

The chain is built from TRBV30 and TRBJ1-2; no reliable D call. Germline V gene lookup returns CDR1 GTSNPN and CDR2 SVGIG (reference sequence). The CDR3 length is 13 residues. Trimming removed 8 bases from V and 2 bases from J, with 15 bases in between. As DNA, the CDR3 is TGTGCCCTGGGTCTTGGGCAGAACTATGGCTACACCTTC. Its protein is CALGLGQNYGYTF.

The CDR3 here is CASSARGTAIRGLYEQYF. DNA for the CDR3: TGTGCCAGCAGTGCGAGGGGGACAGCCATAAGGGGCCTCTACGAGCAGTACTTC. The V call is TRBV6-1, the J call TRBJ2-7; 7 bases map to TRBD1. The V segment lost 4 bases and the J segment 3 bases; nucleotides outside the gene matches: 18. The CDR3 is 18 amino acids. In germline, CDR1 is MNHNS, CDR2 SASEGT.

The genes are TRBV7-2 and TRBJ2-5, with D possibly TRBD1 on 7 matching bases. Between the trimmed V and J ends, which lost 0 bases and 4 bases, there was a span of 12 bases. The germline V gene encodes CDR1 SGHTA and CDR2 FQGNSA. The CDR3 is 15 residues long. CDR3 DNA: TGTGCCAGCAGCTTAGCGTGGCAGGGGGGAGAGACCCAGTACTTC. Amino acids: CASSLAWQGGETQYF.